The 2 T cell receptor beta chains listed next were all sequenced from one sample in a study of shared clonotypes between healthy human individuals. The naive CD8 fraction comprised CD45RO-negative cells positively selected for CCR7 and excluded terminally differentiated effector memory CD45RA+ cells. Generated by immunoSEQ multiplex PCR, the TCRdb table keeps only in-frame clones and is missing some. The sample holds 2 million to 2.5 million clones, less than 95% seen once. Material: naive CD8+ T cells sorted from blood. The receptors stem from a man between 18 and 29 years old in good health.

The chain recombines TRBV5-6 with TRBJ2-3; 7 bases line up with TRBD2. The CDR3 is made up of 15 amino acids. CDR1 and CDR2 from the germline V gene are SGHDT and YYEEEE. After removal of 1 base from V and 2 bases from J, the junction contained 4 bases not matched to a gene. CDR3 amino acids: CASSLQAGPTDTQYF. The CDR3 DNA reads TGTGCCAGCAGCTTGCAAGCGGGACCCACAGATACGCAGTATTTT.

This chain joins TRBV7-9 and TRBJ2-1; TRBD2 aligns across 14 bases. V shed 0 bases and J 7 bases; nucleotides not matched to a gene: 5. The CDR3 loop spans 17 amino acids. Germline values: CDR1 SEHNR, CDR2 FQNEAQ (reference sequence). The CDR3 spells CASSLASRLAGGNEQFF. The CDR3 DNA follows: TGTGCCAGCAGCTTAGCGTCGAGACTAGCGGGAGGGAATGAGCAGTTCTTC.